This T cell receptor beta chain was recovered during a study of T cell responses to AZD1222 COVID-19 vaccine. Overall study findings and caveats: Of spike-specific TCRs, nearly half reportedly target regions left unmutated in variants. The donor cohort was predominantly white British with a female majority, and clonal diversity may have been underestimated. Two AZD1222 administrations were followed by greater Spike-specific TCR breadth and depth.

In regard to this clone: Its matching antigen is unknown.

Trimming took 1 base from V and 3 from J, leaving 13 bases between them. The CDR3 runs 16 residues. Looked up from germline, CDR1 is LGHNA and CDR2 is YSLEER. This table comes from immunoSEQ multiplex PCR, and its TCRdb copy is limited to in-frame clones, with some not included. The data contain more than 100,000 clones, about 90% of them singletons. This TCR came from an adult in good health. Material: peripheral blood, obtained on day 0 of AZD1222 vaccination. J is TRBJ2-1 and V is TRBV4-3, with D possibly matching TRBD2 (6 bases). In DNA form, the CDR3 reads TGCGCCAGCAGCCAAGCGGGGGACTTGAACTACAATGAGCAGTTCTTC. Protein: CASSQAGDLNYNEQFF.